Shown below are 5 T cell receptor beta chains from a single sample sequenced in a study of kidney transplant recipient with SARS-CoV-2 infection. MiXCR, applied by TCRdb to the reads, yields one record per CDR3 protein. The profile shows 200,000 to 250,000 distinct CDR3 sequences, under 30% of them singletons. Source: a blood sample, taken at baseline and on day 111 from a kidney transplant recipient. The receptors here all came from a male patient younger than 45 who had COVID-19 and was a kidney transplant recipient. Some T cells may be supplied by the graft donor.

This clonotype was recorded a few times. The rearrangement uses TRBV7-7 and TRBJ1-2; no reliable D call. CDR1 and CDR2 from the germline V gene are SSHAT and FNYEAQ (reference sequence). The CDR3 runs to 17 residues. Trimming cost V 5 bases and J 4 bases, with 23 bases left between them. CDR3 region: CASSLRAKCRKTYGYTF. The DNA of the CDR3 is TGTGCCAGCAGCCTACGCGCTAAGTGCCGAAAGACCTATGGCTACACCTTC.

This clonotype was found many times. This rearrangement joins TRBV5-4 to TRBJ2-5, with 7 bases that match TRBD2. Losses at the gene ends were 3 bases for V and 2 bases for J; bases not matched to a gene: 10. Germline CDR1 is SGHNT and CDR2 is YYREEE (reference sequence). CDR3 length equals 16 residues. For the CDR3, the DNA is TGTGCCAGCAGCTCCGGGGCGGGAGCGGAGCAAGAGACCCAGTACTTC. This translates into CASSSGAGAEQETQYF.

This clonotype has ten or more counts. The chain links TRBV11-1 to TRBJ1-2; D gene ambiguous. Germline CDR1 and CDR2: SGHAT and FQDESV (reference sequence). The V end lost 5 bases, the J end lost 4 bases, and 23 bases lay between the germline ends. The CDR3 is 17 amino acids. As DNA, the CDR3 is TGTGCCAGCAGCACCTGGCATAAGGCTGGAAAGACCTATGGCTACACCTTC. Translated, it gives CASSTWHKAGKTYGYTF.

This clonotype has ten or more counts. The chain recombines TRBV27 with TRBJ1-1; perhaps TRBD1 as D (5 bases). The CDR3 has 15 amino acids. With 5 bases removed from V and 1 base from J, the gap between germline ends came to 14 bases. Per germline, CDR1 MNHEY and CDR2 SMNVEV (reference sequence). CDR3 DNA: TGTGCCAGCAGTGTTAGTCAGGGCTGGAACACTGAAGCTTTCTTT. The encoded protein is CASSVSQGWNTEAFF.

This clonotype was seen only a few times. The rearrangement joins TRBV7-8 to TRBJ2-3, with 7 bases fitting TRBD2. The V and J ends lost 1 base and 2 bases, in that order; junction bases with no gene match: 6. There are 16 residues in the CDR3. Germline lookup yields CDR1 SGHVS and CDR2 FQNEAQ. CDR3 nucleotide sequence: TGTGCCAGCAGCTTAGTCAGCGGGGTTACCACAGATACGCAGTATTTT. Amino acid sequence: CASSLVSGVTTDTQYF.